This T cell receptor (beta chain) was recovered during a study of regulatory T cells in long-lasting Graves disease. The time point here: newly diagnosed GD, antithyroid drugs for less than 3 months. After RNA was extracted from PBMCs, the TCR library was made from it. Both iRepertoire HTBI primers and Arm-PCR of CDR3 regions were used to build the TCR beta libraries. TCRdb re-called the multiplex PCR reads with MiXCR, one entry per CDR3 protein. The sample lists 560,000 or so distinct CDR3 sequences; roughly 16% were seen once. CDR1 and CDR2 (germline): SGHKS, YYEKEE (reference sequence). V lost 0 bases to trimming and J lost 1 base, with 20 bases between them. The CDR3 runs 19 residues. These data also featured in a second study, about T cells in Graves' hyperthyroidism and ophthalmopathy.

This clonotype originated in a young man with Graves disease. The chain combines TRBV5-5 with TRBJ2-4, with TRBD1 as a possible D gene (6 bases). The material was peripheral blood mononuclear cells (PBMCs), obtained at new diagnosis, from a patient treated with antithyroid drugs. The CDR3 coding sequence is TGTGCCAGCAGCTTGGGAGACAGGTCCTCTAAGGTGGCCAAAAACATTCAGTACTTC. This sequence encodes CASSLGDRSSKVAKNIQYF.